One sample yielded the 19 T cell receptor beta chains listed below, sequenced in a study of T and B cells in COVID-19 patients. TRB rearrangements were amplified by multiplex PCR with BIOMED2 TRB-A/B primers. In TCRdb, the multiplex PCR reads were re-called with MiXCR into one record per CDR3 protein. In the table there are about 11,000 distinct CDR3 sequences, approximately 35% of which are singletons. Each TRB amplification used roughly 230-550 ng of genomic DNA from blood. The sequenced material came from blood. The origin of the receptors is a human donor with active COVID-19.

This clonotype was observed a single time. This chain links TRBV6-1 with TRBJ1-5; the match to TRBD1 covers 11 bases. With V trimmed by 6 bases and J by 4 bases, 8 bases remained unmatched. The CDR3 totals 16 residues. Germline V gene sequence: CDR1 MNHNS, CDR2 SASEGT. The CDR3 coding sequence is TGTGCCAGCAGACCTCCCGGGACAGGGGGTAATCAGCCCCAGCATTTT. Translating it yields CASRPPGTGGNQPQHF.

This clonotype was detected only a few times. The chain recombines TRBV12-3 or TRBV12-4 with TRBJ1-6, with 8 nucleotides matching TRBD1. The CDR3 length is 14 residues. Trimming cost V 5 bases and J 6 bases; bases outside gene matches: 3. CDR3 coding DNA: TGTGCCAGCAGTCTAGACAGGGGTAATTCACCCCTCCACTTT. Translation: CASSLDRGNSPLHF.

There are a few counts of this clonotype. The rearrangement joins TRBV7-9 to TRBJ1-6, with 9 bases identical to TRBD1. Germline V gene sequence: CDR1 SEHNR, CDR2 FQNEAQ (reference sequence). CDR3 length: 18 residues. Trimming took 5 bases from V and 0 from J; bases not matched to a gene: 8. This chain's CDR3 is CASSRTGARSSYNSPLHF. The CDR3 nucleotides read TGTGCCAGCAGCCGGACAGGGGCCCGGAGCTCCTATAATTCACCCCTCCACTTT.

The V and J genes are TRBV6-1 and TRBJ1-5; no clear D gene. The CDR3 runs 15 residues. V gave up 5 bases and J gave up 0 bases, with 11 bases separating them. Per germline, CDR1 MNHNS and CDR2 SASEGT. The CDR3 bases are TGTGCCAGCAGTTACGCGGGGTATAGCAATCAGCCCCAGCATTTT. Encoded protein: CASSYAGYSNQPQHF.

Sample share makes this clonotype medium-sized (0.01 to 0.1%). The CDR3 sequence is CASRPDSRSYNSPLHF. The CDR3 DNA reads as TGTGCCAGTAGGCCGGACAGCCGCTCCTATAATTCACCCCTCCACTTT. V and J are TRBV19 and TRBJ1-6; a weak D match, TRBD1 (6 bases). The CDR3 is 16 residues long. Between the trimmed V and J ends, which lost 6 bases and 0 bases, there was a span of 12 bases. CDR1 is LNHDA and CDR2 is SQIVND in the germline V gene (reference sequence).

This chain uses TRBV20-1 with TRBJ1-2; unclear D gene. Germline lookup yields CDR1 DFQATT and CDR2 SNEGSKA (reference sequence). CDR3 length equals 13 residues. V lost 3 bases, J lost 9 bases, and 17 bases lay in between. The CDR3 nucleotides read TGCAGTGCTAGCCGGCAGACCCCTGGGAGCTACACCTTC. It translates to CSASRQTPGSYTF.

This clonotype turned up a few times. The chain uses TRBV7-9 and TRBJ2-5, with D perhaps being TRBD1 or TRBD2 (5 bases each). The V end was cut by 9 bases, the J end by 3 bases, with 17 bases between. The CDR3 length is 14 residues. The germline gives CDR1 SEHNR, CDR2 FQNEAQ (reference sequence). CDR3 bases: TGTGCCAGTTATGCTCCAGGGAGTGAAGAGACCCAGTACTTC. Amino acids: CASYAPGSEETQYF.

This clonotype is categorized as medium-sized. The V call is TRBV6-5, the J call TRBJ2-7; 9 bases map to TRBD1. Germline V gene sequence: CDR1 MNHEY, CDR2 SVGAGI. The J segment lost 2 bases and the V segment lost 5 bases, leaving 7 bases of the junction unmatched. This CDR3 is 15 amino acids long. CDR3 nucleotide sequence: TGTGCCAGCAGTCTGAGCGGGACAGGGCCCTACGAGCAGTACTTC. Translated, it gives CASSLSGTGPYEQYF.

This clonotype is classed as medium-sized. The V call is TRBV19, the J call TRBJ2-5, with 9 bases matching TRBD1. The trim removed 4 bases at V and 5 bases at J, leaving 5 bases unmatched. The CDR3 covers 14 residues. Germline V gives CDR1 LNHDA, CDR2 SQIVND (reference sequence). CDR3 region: CASSNRGRRETQYF. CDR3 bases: TGTGCCAGTAGTAACAGGGGGCGTCGGGAGACCCAGTACTTC.

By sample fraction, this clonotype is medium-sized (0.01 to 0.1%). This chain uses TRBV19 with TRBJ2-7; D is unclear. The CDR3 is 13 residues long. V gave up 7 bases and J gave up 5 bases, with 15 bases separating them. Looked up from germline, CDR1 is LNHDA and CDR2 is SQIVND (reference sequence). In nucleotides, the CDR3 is TGTGCCAGTACTCCCCGGTCGGGCCACGAGCAGTACTTC. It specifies CASTPRSGHEQYF.

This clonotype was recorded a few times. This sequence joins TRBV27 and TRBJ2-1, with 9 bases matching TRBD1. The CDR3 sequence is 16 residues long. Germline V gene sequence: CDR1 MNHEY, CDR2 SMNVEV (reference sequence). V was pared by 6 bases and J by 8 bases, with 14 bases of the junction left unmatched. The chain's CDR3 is CASRSDLTGGRDEQFF. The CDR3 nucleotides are TGTGCCAGCAGGAGTGATTTGACAGGGGGGAGAGATGAGCAGTTCTTC.

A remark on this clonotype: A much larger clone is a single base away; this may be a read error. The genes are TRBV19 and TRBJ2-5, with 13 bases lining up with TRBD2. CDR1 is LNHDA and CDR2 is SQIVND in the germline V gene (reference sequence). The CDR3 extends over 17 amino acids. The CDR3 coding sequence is TGTGCCAGTAGCCCGGGACTAGCGGGACAGTACCAAGAGACCAAGTACTTC. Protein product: CASSPGLAGQYQETKYF.

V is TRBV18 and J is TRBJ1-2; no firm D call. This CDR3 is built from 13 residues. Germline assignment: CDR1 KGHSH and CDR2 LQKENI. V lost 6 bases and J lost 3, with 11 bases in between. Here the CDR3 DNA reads TGTGCCAGCTCCGGAAGACGAGACTATGGCTACACCTTC. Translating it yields CASSGRRDYGYTF.

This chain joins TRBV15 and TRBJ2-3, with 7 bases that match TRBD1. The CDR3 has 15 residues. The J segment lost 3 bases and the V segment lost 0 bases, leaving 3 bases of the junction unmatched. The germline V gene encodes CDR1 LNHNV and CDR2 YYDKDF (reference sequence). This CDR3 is CATSRDYRGTDTQYF. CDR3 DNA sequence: TGTGCCACCAGCAGAGATTACAGGGGAACAGATACGCAGTATTTT.

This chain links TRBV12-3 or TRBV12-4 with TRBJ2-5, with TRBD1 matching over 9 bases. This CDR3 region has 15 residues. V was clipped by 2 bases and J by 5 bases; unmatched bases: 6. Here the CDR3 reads CASSLYTGGIETQYF. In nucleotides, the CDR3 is TGTGCCAGCAGTTTATATACAGGGGGCATTGAGACCCAGTACTTC.

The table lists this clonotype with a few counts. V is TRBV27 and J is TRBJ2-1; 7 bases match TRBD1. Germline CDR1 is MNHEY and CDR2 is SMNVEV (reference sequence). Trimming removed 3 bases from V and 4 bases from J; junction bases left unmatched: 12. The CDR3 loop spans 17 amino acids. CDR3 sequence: CASSFFVRQGLYNEQFF. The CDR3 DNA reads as TGTGCCAGCAGTTTCTTTGTCCGACAGGGTCTTTACAATGAGCAGTTCTTC.

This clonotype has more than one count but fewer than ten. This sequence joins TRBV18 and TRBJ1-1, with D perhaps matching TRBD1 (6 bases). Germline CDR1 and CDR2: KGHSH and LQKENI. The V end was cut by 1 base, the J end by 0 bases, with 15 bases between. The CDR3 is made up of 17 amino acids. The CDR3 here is CASSPQLLGQMNTEAFF. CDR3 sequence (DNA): TGTGCCAGCTCACCACAGTTACTAGGACAGATGAACACTGAAGCTTTCTTT.

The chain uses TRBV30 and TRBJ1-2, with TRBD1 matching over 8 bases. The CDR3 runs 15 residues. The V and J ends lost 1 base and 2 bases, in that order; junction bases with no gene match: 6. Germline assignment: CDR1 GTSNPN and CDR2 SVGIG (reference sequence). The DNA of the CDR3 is TGTGCCTGGAGTGGGACAGGGAACTTCAACTATGGCTACACCTTC. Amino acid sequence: CAWSGTGNFNYGYTF.

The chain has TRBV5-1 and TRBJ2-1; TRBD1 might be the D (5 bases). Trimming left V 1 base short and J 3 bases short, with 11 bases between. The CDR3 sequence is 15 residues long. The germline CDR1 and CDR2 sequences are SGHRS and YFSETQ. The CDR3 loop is CASSLRGLGYNEQFF. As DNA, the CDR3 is TGCGCCAGCAGCTTGAGGGGATTAGGCTACAATGAGCAGTTCTTC.